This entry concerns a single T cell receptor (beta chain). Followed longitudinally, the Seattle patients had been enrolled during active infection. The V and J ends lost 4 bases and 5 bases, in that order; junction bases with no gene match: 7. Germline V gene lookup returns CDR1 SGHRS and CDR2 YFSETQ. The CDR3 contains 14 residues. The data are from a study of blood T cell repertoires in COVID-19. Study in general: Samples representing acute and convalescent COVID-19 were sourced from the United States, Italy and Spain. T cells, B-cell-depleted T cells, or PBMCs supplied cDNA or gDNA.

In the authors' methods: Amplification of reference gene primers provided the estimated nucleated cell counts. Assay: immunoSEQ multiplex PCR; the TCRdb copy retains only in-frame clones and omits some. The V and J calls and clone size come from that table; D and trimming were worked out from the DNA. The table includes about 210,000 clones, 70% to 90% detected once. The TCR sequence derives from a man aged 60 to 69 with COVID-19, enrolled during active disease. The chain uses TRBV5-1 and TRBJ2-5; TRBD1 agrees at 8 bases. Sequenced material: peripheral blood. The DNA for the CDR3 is TGCGCCAGCAGCGGGGGCAGGGGGCAGGAGACCCAGTACTTC. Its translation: CASSGGRGQETQYF. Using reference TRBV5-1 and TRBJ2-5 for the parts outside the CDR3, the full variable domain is KAGVTQTPRYLIKTRGQQVTLSCSPISGHRSVSWYQQTPGQGLQFLFEYFSETQRNKGNFPGRFSGRQFSNSRSEMNVSTLELGDSALYLCASSGGRGQETQYFGPGTRLLVL.